Following are 32 T cell receptor beta chains from one sample sequenced in a study of naive and memory T cell subsets. Study results and caveats: Possibly reflecting memory cells re-expressing CD45RA, a few larger clonotypes occurred in naive repertoires, especially CD8.

These TCRs are of unknown antigen specificity. Two oligonucleotides, mixed equimolar, formed the beta constant-region primer covering TRBC1 and TRBC2. The ligated cDNA underwent four PCR rounds using SP2 and nested alpha and beta constant-region primers. Each CDR3 protein gets one entry after TCRdb re-called the UMI-ligation and nested PCR reads with MiXCR. The table has fewer than 150,000 distinct CDR3 sequences, under 25% seen once. The sequenced material came from naive CD8+ T cells from blood. These receptor sequences come from a human donor in good health.

This clonotype was observed a single time. One end of the junction varies from germline; a read error may be responsible. The CDR3 bases are TGTGCCAGCAGTTCCAGGCCCGTAGGCGAGAAGTACTTC. Translation: CASSSRPVGEKYF. J is TRBJ2-7 and V is TRBV12-3 or TRBV12-4, with D hard to call. The CDR3 runs to 13 residues.

V usage is TRBV20-1 and J usage is TRBJ2-3; D could derive from TRBD1 or TRBD2 (5 bases each). CDR3 size: 12 residues. Germline values: CDR1 DFQATT, CDR2 SNEGSKA (reference sequence). The DNA for the CDR3 is TGCAGCGCTCCCTCGGGGCAAGATACGCAGTATTTT. Amino acid sequence: CSAPSGQDTQYF.

This chain joins TRBV19 and TRBJ2-7; perhaps TRBD1 as D (5 bases). Germline CDR1 reads LNHDA; CDR2 reads SQIVND (reference sequence). Trimming stripped 8 bases from V and 2 bases from J, with 22 bases between. This CDR3 has 16 amino acids. The CDR3 here is CASSPKVDSETYEQYF. The CDR3 DNA follows: TGTGCCAGTTCGCCGAAAGTCGACAGCGAGACCTACGAGCAGTACTTC.

The chain joins TRBV7-9 to TRBJ2-3; 8 bases match TRBD2. V trimming: 2 bases; J trimming: 0 bases; junction bases outside the gene matches: 7. This CDR3 has 17 amino acids. Per germline, CDR1 SEHNR and CDR2 FQNEAQ (reference sequence). The CDR3 nucleotides read TGTGCCAGCAGCTTAAATTCCGCTAGCGGGAGCACAGATACGCAGTATTTT. Protein: CASSLNSASGSTDTQYF.

This clonotype was seen only a few times. The V and J genes are TRBV27 and TRBJ2-7; 15 nucleotides agree with TRBD2. This CDR3 has 19 amino acids. J gave up 0 bases and V 2 bases, and 8 bases lay outside the gene matches. Germline loops: CDR1 MNHEY, CDR2 SMNVEV (reference sequence). CDR3 DNA: TGTGCCAGCAGTTTAGACGGGACTAGCGGGAGGCTTAGCTCCTACGAGCAGTACTTC. It codes for CASSLDGTSGRLSSYEQYF.

This clonotype was detected only once. The chain uses TRBV5-6 and TRBJ2-1; 8 bases agree with TRBD1. V lost 4 bases, J lost 1 base, and 7 bases stayed unmatched. This CDR3 has 16 amino acids. Germline V gene data show CDR1 as SGHDT and CDR2 as YYEEEE. In DNA form, the CDR3 reads TGTGCCAGCAGCCAGACAGGGGCGTTGTCCTACAATGAGCAGTTCTTC. Translating it yields CASSQTGALSYNEQFF.

J is TRBJ2-1 and V is TRBV6-2 or TRBV6-3, with 10 bases matching TRBD2. Trimming took 2 bases from V and 0 from J; bases not matched to a gene: 7. This CDR3 spans 18 amino acids. Per germline, CDR1 MNHEY and CDR2 SVGEGT. CDR3 region: CASSYVWASGSSYNEQFF. CDR3 DNA sequence: TGTGCCAGCAGTTACGTCTGGGCTAGCGGGAGCTCCTACAATGAGCAGTTCTTC.

CDR3 amino acids: CASSHARDSITMSSYNEQFF. DNA for the CDR3: TGTGCCAGCAGTCACGCCCGGGACAGTATTACTATGAGCTCCTACAATGAGCAGTTCTTC. The V and J genes are TRBV28 and TRBJ2-1, with 7 bases identical to TRBD1. Trimming at V came to 5 bases and at J to 0 bases, leaving 19 bases not matched to a gene. The CDR3 contains 20 residues. Looked up from germline, CDR1 is MDHEN and CDR2 is SYDVKM. Drawing the rest from reference TRBV28 and TRBJ2-1, the complete variable domain is DVKVTQSSRYLVKRTGEKVFLECVQDMDHENMFWYRQDPGLGLRLIYFSYDVKMKEKGDIPEGYSVSREKKERFSLILESASTNQTSMYLCASSHARDSITMSSYNEQFFGPGTRLTVL.

The chain has TRBV29-1 and TRBJ2-1, with TRBD2 identical over 10 bases. V was clipped by 7 bases and J by 0 bases; unmatched bases: 3. Germline V gene sequence: CDR1 SQVTM, CDR2 ANQGSEA. This CDR3 comprises 14 residues. For the CDR3, the DNA is TGCAGCGCCCTAGCGGGAGCCTCCTACAATGAGCAGTTCTTC. Protein sequence: CSALAGASYNEQFF.

This clonotype showed up just a few times. The V and J genes are TRBV28 and TRBJ1-5, with D hard to call. The V and J ends lost 3 bases and 3 bases respectively, with 6 bases between them. Germline V gene sequence: CDR1 MDHEN, CDR2 SYDVKM. This CDR3 spans 13 amino acids. Here the CDR3 reads CASSFFTNQPQHF. In DNA form, the CDR3 reads TGTGCCAGCAGTTTTTTCACCAATCAGCCCCAGCATTTT.

The sample holds a few counts of this clonotype. This chain connects TRBV12-3 or TRBV12-4 to TRBJ2-7; 12 bases are a match to TRBD2. CDR3 length: 14 residues. The J segment lost 2 bases and the V segment lost 6 bases, leaving 2 bases of the junction unmatched. The CDR3 sequence is CASSSSGRAYEQYF. The CDR3 DNA is TGTGCCAGCAGCTCTAGCGGGAGGGCCTACGAGCAGTACTTC.

The table lists this clonotype with a few counts. The chain recombines TRBV9 with TRBJ1-6; D is ambiguous. Deletions cut 1 base from V and 1 base from J, with 6 bases between. This CDR3 contains 15 residues. CDR1 is SGDLS and CDR2 is YYNGEE in the germline V gene. CDR3 residues: CASSVHGSYNSPLHF. CDR3 sequence (DNA): TGTGCCAGCAGCGTACACGGATCCTATAATTCACCCCTCCACTTT.

This clonotype is a singleton in its sample. The V and J genes are TRBV29-1 and TRBJ2-3; 10 nucleotides line up with TRBD2. The CDR3 covers 15 residues. The germline V gene has CDR1 SQVTM and CDR2 ANQGSEA. J was trimmed by 3 bases and V by 1 base; bases with no gene match: 4. CDR3 in amino acids: CSVEGASGSTDTQYF. Written as DNA, the CDR3 is TGCAGCGTTGAAGGGGCTAGCGGGAGTACAGATACGCAGTATTTT.

This clonotype was counted only a few times. The chain recombines TRBV4-3 with TRBJ2-7; no reliable D call. This CDR3 has 14 residues. The germline V and J ends were trimmed by 0 bases and 2 bases, with 8 bases remaining between them. Germline V gene data show CDR1 as LGHNA and CDR2 as YSLEER. The CDR3 here is CASSQDSGAYEQYF. CDR3 sequence (DNA): TGCGCCAGCAGCCAAGATAGTGGGGCCTACGAGCAGTACTTC.

This clonotype has just one count. The genes are TRBV7-3 and TRBJ1-1, with a possible D match to TRBD1 (5 bases). The CDR3 extends over 13 amino acids. The germline V and J ends were trimmed by 8 bases and 3 bases, with 13 bases remaining between them. The V gene's germline CDR1 is SGHTA and CDR2 FQGTGA. CDR3 sequence reads: CASGTDSYTEAFF. DNA of the CDR3: TGTGCCAGCGGCACCGACAGCTACACTGAAGCTTTCTTT.

This clonotype was counted only a few times. This chain connects TRBV6-1 to TRBJ1-4; D not resolved. The germline CDR1 and CDR2 sequences are MNHNS and SASEGT. V was shortened by 3 bases and J by 6 bases, with 5 bases between the two germline ends. This CDR3 has 12 residues. The CDR3 DNA reads TGTGCCAGCAGTGACACGGATGAAAAACTGTTTTTT. Translating gives CASSDTDEKLFF.

This clonotype appeared a few times. The chain recombines TRBV5-4 with TRBJ2-1; TRBD2 agrees at 12 bases. The germline V gene has CDR1 SGHNT and CDR2 YYREEE (reference sequence). This CDR3 is 14 amino acids long. V shed 10 bases and J 9 bases; nucleotides not matched to a gene: 11. In DNA, the CDR3 is TGTGCCGGGCTGACTAGCGGGAGTAGTAGTGAGCAGTTCTTC. As protein: CAGLTSGSSSEQFF.

The CDR3: CASSLELAGALREQFF. The CDR3, as DNA: TGTGCCAGCAGCTTAGAATTGGCGGGAGCTCTTAGGGAGCAGTTCTTC. The chain combines TRBV7-6 with TRBJ2-1; TRBD2 matches 7 bases. The V gene's germline CDR1 is SGHVS and CDR2 FNYEAQ. CDR3 length equals 16 residues. Trimming cost V 1 base and J 10 bases; bases outside gene matches: 13. Full variable domain (rest looked up from reference TRBV7-6 and TRBJ2-1): GAGVSQSPRYKVTKRGQDVALRCDPISGHVSLYWYRQALGQGPEFLTYFNYEAQQDKSGLPNDRFSAERPEGSISTLTIQRTEQRDSAMYRCASSLELAGALREQFFGPGTRLTVL.

The chain is built from TRBV27 and TRBJ2-1; 12 nucleotides align to TRBD2. V lost 3 bases and J lost 9; bases outside the gene matches: 9. The CDR3 totals 16 residues. Germline assignment: CDR1 MNHEY and CDR2 SMNVEV (reference sequence). The CDR3: CASSFGASGRAGEQFF. CDR3 DNA sequence: TGTGCCAGCAGTTTTGGCGCTAGCGGGAGGGCCGGTGAGCAGTTCTTC.

J is TRBJ2-1 and V is TRBV4-1; D uncertain. Germline V gives CDR1 MGHRA, CDR2 YSYEKL. This CDR3 spans 11 amino acids. Trimming left V 5 bases short and J 7 bases short, with 6 bases between. Written as DNA, the CDR3 is TGCGCCAGCAGCTACCTAAATGAGCAGTTCTTC. It codes for CASSYLNEQFF.

This clonotype has a handful of counts. The chain recombines TRBV28 with TRBJ1-5; D call uncertain. The CDR3 runs to 14 residues. V lost 3 bases and J 7 bases, leaving 13 bases between the germline ends. Germline V gene sequence: CDR1 MDHEN, CDR2 SYDVKM. This chain's CDR3 is CASSFSISRQPQHF. The DNA for the CDR3 is TGTGCCAGCAGTTTCTCGATATCCAGGCAGCCCCAGCATTTT.

This clonotype was detected ten times or more. The chain carries TRBV29-1 and TRBJ1-3; D uncertain. V shed 3 bases and J shed 0 bases, with 6 bases lying between them. The CDR3 is 13 amino acids. Germline values: CDR1 SQVTM, CDR2 ANQGSEA. The CDR3 reads CSVELTSGNTIYF. CDR3 nucleotides: TGCAGCGTTGAGTTGACCTCTGGAAACACCATATATTTT.

This clonotype was counted a few times. CDR3 sequence reads: CASSSPPGLAGETQYF. The DNA for the CDR3 is TGTGCCAGCAGCTCCCCTCCGGGACTAGCGGGAGAGACCCAGTACTTC. The genes are TRBV12-3 or TRBV12-4 and TRBJ2-5, with 12 nucleotides matching TRBD2. This CDR3 is 16 amino acids long. V gave up 6 bases and J gave up 4 bases; unmatched junction bases: 9.

This clonotype has only a few counts. J is TRBJ2-1 and V is TRBV2, with D uncertain. CDR3 length: 14 amino acids. CDR1 is SNHLY, CDR2 FYNNEI, per germline. Between the trimmed V and J ends, which lost 4 bases and 4 bases, there was a span of 11 bases. CDR3 amino acids: CASSGPPGYNEQFF. In nucleotides, the CDR3 is TGTGCCAGCAGTGGGCCCCCCGGGTACAATGAGCAGTTCTTC.

The rearrangement links TRBV4-2 to TRBJ1-1; possibly TRBD1 for D (5 bases). Per germline, CDR1 LGHNA and CDR2 YNFKEQ. The CDR3 consists of 15 residues. V was clipped by 6 bases and J by 1 base, with 15 bases between them. The CDR3 protein is CASRPAGQANTEAFF. CDR3 sequence (DNA): TGTGCCAGCAGGCCGGCCGGACAAGCGAACACTGAAGCTTTCTTT.

This clonotype came up many times. The rearrangement joins TRBV28 to TRBJ2-5; 7 bases are shared with TRBD1. The V and J ends lost 5 bases and 4 bases, in that order; junction bases with no gene match: 4. The CDR3 consists of 13 residues. Germline V gene lookup returns CDR1 MDHEN and CDR2 SYDVKM. CDR3 DNA: TGTGCCAGCAGTCGCGGACAGGTAGAGACCCAGTACTTC. Its translation: CASSRGQVETQYF.

This clonotype turned up a few times. V and J are TRBV24-1 and TRBJ2-3, with a tentative D call TRBD1 (5 bases). The V end was cut by 4 bases, the J end by 0 bases, with 10 bases between. CDR3 size: 15 residues. Germline assignment: CDR1 KGHDR and CDR2 SFDVKD. The chain's CDR3 is CATSEGAGSTDTQYF. The CDR3 DNA is TGTGCCACCAGTGAAGGGGCCGGGAGCACAGATACGCAGTATTTT.

The chain carries TRBV6-5 and TRBJ2-6; D tentatively reads TRBD1 or TRBD2 (6 bases each). CDR3 size: 18 residues. Trimming took 4 bases from V and 1 from J, leaving 17 bases between them. Germline CDR1 reads MNHEY; CDR2 reads SVGAGI. The CDR3 here is CASSLLGGQPSGANVLTF. CDR3 coding DNA: TGTGCCAGCAGTTTATTAGGGGGGCAACCTTCTGGGGCCAACGTCCTGACTTTC.

The chain uses TRBV30 and TRBJ2-7, with 7 nucleotides matching TRBD1. Germline V gives CDR1 GTSNPN, CDR2 SVGIG (reference sequence). V shed 2 bases, J shed 3 bases, and the junction held 10 bases outside the gene matches. This CDR3 region has 15 residues. CDR3 nucleotide sequence: TGTGCCTGGAGTCACGGGGCAGGGGGATTCTACGAGCAGTACTTC. Translation gives CAWSHGAGGFYEQYF.

This sequence joins TRBV7-6 and TRBJ2-7, with 11 bases lining up with TRBD1. This CDR3 contains 13 residues. The trim removed 5 bases at V and 6 bases at J, leaving 3 bases unmatched. Germline CDR1 is SGHVS and CDR2 is FNYEAQ. The CDR3 bases are TGTGCCAGCAGCGAAGGGACAGGGGGCGAGCAGTACTTC. Translating it yields CASSEGTGGEQYF.

The chain links TRBV25-1 to TRBJ1-2; the match to TRBD1 covers 7 bases. The germline CDR1 and CDR2 sequences are MGHDK and SYGVNS. The CDR3 runs to 14 residues. Trimming at V came to 4 bases and at J to 8 bases, leaving 10 bases not matched to a gene. CDR3 DNA: TGTGCCAGCAGTGGGGGACAGTGGGCCTGGGGCTACACCTTC. Translation: CASSGGQWAWGYTF.

The chain uses TRBV6-5 and TRBJ2-3; D gene unclear. V dropped 2 bases and J dropped 5 bases, with 8 bases sitting between them. The germline V gene has CDR1 MNHEY and CDR2 SVGAGI. CDR3 length: 13 amino acids. CDR3 sequence (DNA): TGTGCCAGCAGTTACGCCTCTCGAGATACGCAGTATTTT. Translation: CASSYASRDTQYF.